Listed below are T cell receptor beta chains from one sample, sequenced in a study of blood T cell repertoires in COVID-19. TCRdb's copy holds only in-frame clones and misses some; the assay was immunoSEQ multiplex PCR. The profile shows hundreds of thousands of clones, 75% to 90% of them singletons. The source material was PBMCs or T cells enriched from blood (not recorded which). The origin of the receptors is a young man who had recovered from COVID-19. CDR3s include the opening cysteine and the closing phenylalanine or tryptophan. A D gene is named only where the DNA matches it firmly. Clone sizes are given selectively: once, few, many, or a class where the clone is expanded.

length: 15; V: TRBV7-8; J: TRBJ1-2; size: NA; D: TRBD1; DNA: TGTGCCAGCAGCTTTTACAGGGGAACTAACTATGGCTACACCTTC; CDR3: CASSFYRGTNYGYTF
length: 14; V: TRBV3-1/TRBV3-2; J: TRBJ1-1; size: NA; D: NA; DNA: TGTGCCAGCAGCCAATGGGCGGGGAACACTGAAGCTTTCTTT; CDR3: CASSQWAGNTEAFF
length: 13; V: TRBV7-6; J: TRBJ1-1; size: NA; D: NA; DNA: TGTGCCAGCAGCCCCCCAGGGCGCACTGAAGCTTTCTTT; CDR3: CASSPPGRTEAFF
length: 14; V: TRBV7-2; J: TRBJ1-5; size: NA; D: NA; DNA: TGTGCCAGCAGCTCTGGAGGGAGCAATCAGCCCCAGCATTTT; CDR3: CASSSGGSNQPQHF
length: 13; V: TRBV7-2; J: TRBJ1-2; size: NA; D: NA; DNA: TGTGCCAGCAGCTTAAACGGGAAACATGGCTACACCTTC; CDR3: CASSLNGKHGYTF
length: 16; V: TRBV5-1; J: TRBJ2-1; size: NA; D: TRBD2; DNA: TGCGCCAGCAGTTTGACTAGCGGAGGCTCCTACAATGAGCAGTTCTTC; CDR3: CASSLTSGGSYNEQFF
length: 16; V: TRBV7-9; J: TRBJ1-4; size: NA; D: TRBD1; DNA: TGTGCCAGCAGCTATGAAACAGGGGACGTTCATGAAAAACTGTTTTTT; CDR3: CASSYETGDVHEKLFF
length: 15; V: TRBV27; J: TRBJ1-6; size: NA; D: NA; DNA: TGTGCCACCCGGGGTACGAGCTCCTATAATTCACCCCTCCACTTT; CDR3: CATRGTSSYNSPLHF
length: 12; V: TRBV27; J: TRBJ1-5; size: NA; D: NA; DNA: TGTGCCAGCAGTTTCCCGAATCAGCCCCAGCATTTT; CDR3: CASSFPNQPQHF
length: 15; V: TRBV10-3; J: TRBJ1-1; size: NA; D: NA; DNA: TGTGCCATCAGTGAGTATGGGGGCATGAACACTGAAGCTTTCTTT; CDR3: CAISEYGGMNTEAFF
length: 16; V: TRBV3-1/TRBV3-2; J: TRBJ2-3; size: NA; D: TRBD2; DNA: TGTGCCAGCAGCCAAGATGTGGGACTACGCCCAGATACGCAGTATTTT; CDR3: CASSQDVGLRPDTQYF
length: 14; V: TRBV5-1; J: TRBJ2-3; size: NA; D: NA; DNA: TGCGCCAGCAGCCCGGACAGTAGCACAGATACGCAGTATTTT; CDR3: CASSPDSSTDTQYF
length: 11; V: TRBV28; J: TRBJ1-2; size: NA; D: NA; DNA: TGTGCCAGCAGTTTACTAGGTGGCTACACCTTC; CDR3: CASSLLGGYTF
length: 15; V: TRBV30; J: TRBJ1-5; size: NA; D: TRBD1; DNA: TGTGCCTGGACCTTAAAGGGGGCAGGCAATCAGCCCCAGCATTTT; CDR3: CAWTLKGAGNQPQHF
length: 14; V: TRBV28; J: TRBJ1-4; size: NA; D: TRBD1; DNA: TGTGCCAGCAGTTCAGGGGGATCCGCTGAAAAACTGTTTTTT; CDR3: CASSSGGSAEKLFF
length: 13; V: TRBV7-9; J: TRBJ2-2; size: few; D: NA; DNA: TGTGCCAGCAGCTCTCGTAACACCGGGGAGCTGTTTTTT; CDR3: CASSSRNTGELFF
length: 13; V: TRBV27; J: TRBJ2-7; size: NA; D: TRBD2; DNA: TGTGCCAGCAGGACTAGCGGGAGTTACGAGCAGTACTTC; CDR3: CASRTSGSYEQYF
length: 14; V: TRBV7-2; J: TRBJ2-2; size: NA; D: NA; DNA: TGTGCAGTCTCAGGGTTTGCGAACACCGGGGAGCTGTTTTTT; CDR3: CAVSGFANTGELFF
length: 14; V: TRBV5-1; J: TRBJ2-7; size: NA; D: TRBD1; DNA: TGCGCCAGCAGCGCCGGGACAGGGCCCTACGAGCAGTACTTC; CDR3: CASSAGTGPYEQYF
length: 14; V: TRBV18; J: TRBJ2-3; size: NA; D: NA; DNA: TGTGCCAGCTCACCAGGCACGAGCACAGATACGCAGTATTTT; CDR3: CASSPGTSTDTQYF
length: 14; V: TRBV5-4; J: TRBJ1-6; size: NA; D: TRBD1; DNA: TGTGCCAGCAGAACCGGGACAGGAGACTCACCCCTCCACTTT; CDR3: CASRTGTGDSPLHF
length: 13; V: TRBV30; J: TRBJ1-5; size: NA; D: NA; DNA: TGTGCCTGGAGTACCCAGGGTAATCAGCCCCAGCATTTT; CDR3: CAWSTQGNQPQHF
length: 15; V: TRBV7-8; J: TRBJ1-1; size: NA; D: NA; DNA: TGTGCCAGCAGCAGAATACCAGGGGAGGGCACTGAAGCTTTCTTT; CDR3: CASSRIPGEGTEAFF
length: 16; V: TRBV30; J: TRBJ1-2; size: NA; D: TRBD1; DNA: TGTGCCTGGAGTGTACGTTGGGGACAGGGGAACTATGGCTACACCTTC; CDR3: CAWSVRWGQGNYGYTF
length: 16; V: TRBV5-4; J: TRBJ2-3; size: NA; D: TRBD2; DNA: TGTGCCAGCAGCTTGGGGACTAGGAAACTCACAGATACGCAGTATTTT; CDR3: CASSLGTRKLTDTQYF
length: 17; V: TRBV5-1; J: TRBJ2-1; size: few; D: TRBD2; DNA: TGCGCCAGCTCGCTAGCGGGAGCGGATTATGGGTACAATGAGCAGTTCTTC; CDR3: CASSLAGADYGYNEQFF
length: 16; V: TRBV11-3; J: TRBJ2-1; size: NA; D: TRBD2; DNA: TGTGCCAGCAGCCCCGGACTAGCGGGAGGTAGGAATGAGCAGTTCTTC; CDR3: CASSPGLAGGRNEQFF
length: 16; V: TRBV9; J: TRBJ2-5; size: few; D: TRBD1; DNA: TGTGCCAGCAGCACTTCGCCGGGACAGGTCCTTGAGACCCAGTACTTC; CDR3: CASSTSPGQVLETQYF
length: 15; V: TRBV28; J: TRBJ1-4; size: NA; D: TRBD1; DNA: TGTGCCAGCAGTTCGCAAACAGGGGGGAATGAAAAACTGTTTTTT; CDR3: CASSSQTGGNEKLFF
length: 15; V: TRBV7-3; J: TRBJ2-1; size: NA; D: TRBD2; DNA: TGTGCCAGCAGCTTGACTAGCGGATCTAACAATGAGCAGTTCTTC; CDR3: CASSLTSGSNNEQFF
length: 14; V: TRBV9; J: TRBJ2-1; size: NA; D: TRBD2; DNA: TGTGCCAGCAGCGTAACTAGCGGGAGCTATGAGCAGTTCTTC; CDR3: CASSVTSGSYEQFF
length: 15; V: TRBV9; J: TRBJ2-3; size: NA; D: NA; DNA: TGTGCCAGCAGCGCAAGCGGAGGGGCCACAGATACGCAGTATTTT; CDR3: CASSASGGATDTQYF
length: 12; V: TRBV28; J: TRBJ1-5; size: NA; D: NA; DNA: TGTGCCAGCAGGTCATCAGGCCAGCCCCAGCATTTT; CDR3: CASRSSGQPQHF
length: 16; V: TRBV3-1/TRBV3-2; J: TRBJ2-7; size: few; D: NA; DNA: TGTGCCAGCAGCCAATCCAGCGGTAGCGGACCTCGCGAGCAGTACTTC; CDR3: CASSQSSGSGPREQYF
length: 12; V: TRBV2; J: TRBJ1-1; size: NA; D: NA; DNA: TGTGCCAGCAGTGCGGGTTTGGGTGAAGCTTTCTTT; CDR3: CASSAGLGEAFF
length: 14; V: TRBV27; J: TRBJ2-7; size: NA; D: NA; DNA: TGTGCCAGCAGTTTACAGGGGCCCTCCTACGAGCAGTACTTC; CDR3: CASSLQGPSYEQYF
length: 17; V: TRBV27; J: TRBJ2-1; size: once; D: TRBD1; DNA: TGTGCCAGCAGTTTATGGGACAGGGGGTTAACCTACAATGAGCAGTTCTTC; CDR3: CASSLWDRGLTYNEQFF
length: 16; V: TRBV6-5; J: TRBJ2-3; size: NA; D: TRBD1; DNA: TGTGCCAGCAGTTACTCACCGGGACAGGGGGCAGATACGCAGTATTTT; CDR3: CASSYSPGQGADTQYF
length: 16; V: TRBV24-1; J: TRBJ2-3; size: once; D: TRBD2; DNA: TGTGCCACCAGTGAGCCAACTAGCGGGAGGGCAGATACGCAGTATTTT; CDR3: CATSEPTSGRADTQYF
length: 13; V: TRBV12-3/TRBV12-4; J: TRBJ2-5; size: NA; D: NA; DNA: TGTGCCAGCAGGGCCAAAGGCAGGCAGACCCAGTACTTC; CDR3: CASRAKGRQTQYF
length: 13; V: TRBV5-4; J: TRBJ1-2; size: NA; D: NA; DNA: TGTGCCAGCGAGGGAGAGGAACACTATGGCTACACCTTC; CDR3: CASEGEEHYGYTF
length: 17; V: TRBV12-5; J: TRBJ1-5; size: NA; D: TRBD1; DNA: TGTGCTAGTGGGGAGACAGGGGGCGTATGGGGCAATCAGCCCCAGCATTTT; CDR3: CASGETGGVWGNQPQHF
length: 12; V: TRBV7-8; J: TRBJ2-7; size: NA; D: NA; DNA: TGTGCCAGCACCGAGAGTCGCTACGAGCAGTACTTC; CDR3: CASTESRYEQYF
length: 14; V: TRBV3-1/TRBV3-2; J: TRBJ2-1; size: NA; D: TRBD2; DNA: TGTGCCAGCAGCCAGTCCAGCGGGACGAATGAGCAGTTCTTC; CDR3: CASSQSSGTNEQFF
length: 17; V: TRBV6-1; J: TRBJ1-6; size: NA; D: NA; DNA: TGTGCCAGCAGTGCCCCCCATTCGAGCTCCTATAATTCACCCCTCCACTTT; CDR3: CASSAPHSSSYNSPLHF
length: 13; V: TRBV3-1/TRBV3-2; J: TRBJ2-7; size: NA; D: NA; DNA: TGTGCCAGCAGCAATGACCTAGGATACGAGCAGTACTTC; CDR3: CASSNDLGYEQYF
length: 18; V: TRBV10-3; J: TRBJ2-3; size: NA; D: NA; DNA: TGTGCCATCAGTGGACAGGAAGACTACCAGGAGAGCACAGATACGCAGTATTTT; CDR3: CAISGQEDYQESTDTQYF
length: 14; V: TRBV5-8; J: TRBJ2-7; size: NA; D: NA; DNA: TGTGCCAGCAGTGGGCAGTTCCGCACCTACGAGCAGTACTTC; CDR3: CASSGQFRTYEQYF
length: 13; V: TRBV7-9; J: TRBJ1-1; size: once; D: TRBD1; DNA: TGTGCCAGCAGCTTAGGGACAGGCCTTGAAGCTTTCTTT; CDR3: CASSLGTGLEAFF
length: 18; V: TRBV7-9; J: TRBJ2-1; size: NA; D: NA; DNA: TGTGCCAGCAGCTCCTGGACTGCGGCCGGATTGACTTACAATGAGCAGTTCTTC; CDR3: CASSSWTAAGLTYNEQFF